This T cell receptor (beta chain) originates from a study of T cell responses to AZD1222 COVID-19 vaccine. Some clones are missing from TCRdb's copy, which holds only in-frame ones; the method was immunoSEQ multiplex PCR. The table has approximately 79,000 clones, 80% to 90% seen once. Here the sequenced sample was peripheral blood, taken on day 0 of AZD1222 vaccination. The receptor comes from an adult in good health.

The CDR3 sequence is CASSQVGTQETQYF. The CDR3 coding sequence is TGTGCCAGCAGCCAAGTGGGGACCCAAGAGACCCAGTACTTC. The chain couples TRBV4-2 to TRBJ2-5; D might be TRBD1 or TRBD2, each matching 5 bases. Trimming stripped 1 base from V and 1 base from J, with 7 bases between. The CDR3 loop spans 14 amino acids. The germline V gene has CDR1 LGHNA and CDR2 YNFKEQ.